These 32 T cell receptor beta chains share one sample of origin, sequenced in a study of human CD8 memory T cell subsets. TCR beta libraries were made by UMI-labeled 5' RACE. TCRdb re-called the 5' RACE reads and catalogs CDR3 proteins one per entry, DNA excluded. The ten most abundant clones cover approximately 30% of a sample with 4,200 or so distinct CDR3 sequences. Sequences were obtained from CD8+ T cells from PBMCs. These receptors all come from a human donor in good health.

The chain joins TRBV4-3 to TRBJ2-7; with no DNA, the TCRdb D assignment of TRBD2 cannot be verified. The CDR3 runs 15 residues. The germline V gene encodes CDR1 LGHNA and CDR2 YSLEER. The CDR3 spells CASSQGLAGGDEQYF.

CDR3 protein: CSAPPEGSNTEAFF. V is TRBV20-1 and J is TRBJ1-1; the D gene TCRdb calls, TRBD1, cannot be checked with no DNA. This CDR3 comprises 14 residues. Germline CDR1 DFQATT, CDR2 SNEGSKA (reference sequence).

This clonotype shows up as medium-sized (0.01 to 0.1%) by frequency. This chain joins TRBV6-2 or TRBV6-3 and TRBJ2-1; TCRdb's assignment of TRBD2 cannot be checked, as there is no DNA. The CDR3 loop spans 13 amino acids. Germline CDR1 MNHEY, CDR2 SVGEGT. The CDR3 loop reads CASSSGEYNEQFF.

This chain connects TRBV6-2 or TRBV6-3 to TRBJ2-3; without DNA, the TCRdb call of TRBD1 cannot be checked. CDR3 length: 14 amino acids. Germline CDR1 reads MNHEY; CDR2 reads SVGEGT. The CDR3 loop is CASSPGGGADTQYF.

This clonotype shows up as medium-sized by frequency. This chain uses TRBV4-3 with TRBJ1-2. The CDR3 is made up of 14 amino acids. Germline CDR1 is LGHNA and CDR2 is YSLEER. The CDR3 protein is CASSQERNHYGYTF.

The V and J genes are TRBV12-3 or TRBV12-4 and TRBJ2-3; the TCRdb call, TRBD1, lacks DNA for checking. This CDR3 region has 12 residues. The CDR3 sequence: CASSQGAGTQYF.

The J gene is TRBJ2-2, the V gene TRBV10-2; with no DNA, the TCRdb D assignment of TRBD1 cannot be verified. Germline lookup yields CDR1 WSHSY and CDR2 SAAADI. The CDR3 length is 14 residues. CDR3 region: CASRPGQDTGELFF.

The rearrangement joins TRBV27 to TRBJ2-1; there is no DNA to check the TCRdb D call of TRBD2. This CDR3 contains 14 residues. Looked up from germline, CDR1 is MNHEY and CDR2 is SMNVEV (reference sequence). CDR3 sequence: CASRLAGGPNEQFF.

J is TRBJ2-7 and V is TRBV20-1; TCRdb's D call, TRBD2, is unchecked because there is no DNA. CDR1 and CDR2 from the germline V gene are DFQATT and SNEGSKA (reference sequence). CDR3 size: 13 residues. CDR3 sequence reads: CSARAREDHEQYF.

V usage is TRBV4-2 and J usage is TRBJ1-4; TCRdb proposes TRBD1, but this gene call is untestable without DNA. CDR1 and CDR2 from the germline V gene are LGHNA and YNFKEQ. This CDR3 has 16 residues. CDR3 loop: CASSLLSGTGDEKLFF.

V is TRBV20-1 and J is TRBJ2-7; checking the TCRdb D call of TRBD2 is not possible without DNA. Germline CDR1 reads DFQATT; CDR2 reads SNEGSKA (reference sequence). This CDR3 is built from 12 residues. The CDR3 here is CSALAGDVEQYF.

V is TRBV3-1 and J is TRBJ2-5; TCRdb picks TRBD1, but there is no DNA to check that call. Germline V gene sequence: CDR1 LGHDT, CDR2 YNNKEL (reference sequence). The CDR3 has 13 residues. Here the CDR3 reads CASSQDGPPGQYF.

V gene TRBV4-3 combines with J gene TRBJ1-2; absent DNA, TCRdb's TRBD1 call cannot be checked. CDR3 length: 15 residues. CDR1 LGHNA and CDR2 YSLEER come from the germline V gene. This chain's CDR3 is CASSQGAAGIYGYTF.

This clonotype shows up as medium-sized (0.01 to 0.1%) by frequency. The rearrangement joins TRBV29-1 to TRBJ2-7; TCRdb gives TRBD2 as the D gene, but with no DNA this cannot be confirmed. The germline V gene encodes CDR1 SQVTM and CDR2 ANQGSEA. This CDR3 spans 14 amino acids. The CDR3 sequence is CSVGSGSDVYEQYF.

The chain links TRBV18 to TRBJ2-1; the TCRdb call, TRBD1, lacks DNA for checking. The CDR3 is 14 residues long. The germline gives CDR1 KGHSH, CDR2 LQKENI. The CDR3 sequence is CASSPPRGPNEQFF.

This clonotype is called medium-sized (0.01 to 0.1%) based on its frequency. The chain carries TRBV29-1 and TRBJ2-1; TCRdb's D call of TRBD1 is untestable without DNA. The germline gives CDR1 SQVTM, CDR2 ANQGSEA. This CDR3 is built from 14 residues. CDR3: CSVGRMDSGNEQFF.

The gene calls are TRBV18 and TRBJ2-4. The CDR3 loop spans 15 amino acids. The germline V gene encodes CDR1 KGHSH and CDR2 LQKENI. The CDR3 protein is CASSPPGLAKNIQYF. Supplemented by reference TRBV18 and TRBJ2-4, the full variable domain reads NAGVMQNPRHLVRRRGQEARLRCSPMKGHSHVYWYRQLPEEGLKFMVYLQKENIIDESGMPKERFSAEFPKEGPSILRIQQVVRGDSAAYFCASSPPGLAKNIQYFGAGTRLSVL.

The genes are TRBV29-1 and TRBJ2-3; without DNA, the TCRdb call of TRBD1 cannot be checked. Germline CDR1 and CDR2: SQVTM and ANQGSEA. The CDR3 covers 13 residues. The CDR3 reads CSVVRGGSDTQYF.

The chain couples TRBV20-1 to TRBJ2-7. Germline V CDR1 and CDR2: DFQATT, SNEGSKA (reference sequence). The CDR3 is made up of 15 amino acids. This chain's CDR3 is CSARDMAGSSYEQYF.

This clonotype is called medium-sized based on its frequency. This rearrangement joins TRBV4-2 to TRBJ1-2; the TCRdb D gene call, TRBD1, has no DNA to confirm it. Germline CDR1 is LGHNA and CDR2 is YNFKEQ. The CDR3 totals 14 residues. CDR3 amino acids: CASSQLDSNYGYTF.

This chain uses TRBV30 with TRBJ2-2. Looked up from germline, CDR1 is GTSNPN and CDR2 is SVGIG (reference sequence). This CDR3 has 15 amino acids. This chain's CDR3 is CAWSVQLGAAGELFF.

This chain uses TRBV7-9 with TRBJ2-7; as DNA is missing, the TRBD2 call by TCRdb cannot be tested. Germline V gene data show CDR1 as SEHNR and CDR2 as FQNEAQ (reference sequence). This CDR3 comprises 15 residues. CDR3 region: CASSNGLAGVHEQYF.

This chain links TRBV28 with TRBJ2-7; without DNA, the TCRdb call of TRBD1 cannot be checked. CDR1 MDHEN and CDR2 SYDVKM come from the germline V gene. The CDR3 spans 15 residues. CDR3 loop: CASTPGQEVSHEQYF.

The genes are TRBV4-3 and TRBJ2-7; the D call of TRBD2 rests on TCRdb alone, since no DNA is present to check it. CDR1 is LGHNA, CDR2 YSLEER, per germline. CDR3 size: 15 residues. CDR3 amino acids: CASSQGLAEGDEQYF.

Frequency places this clonotype as medium-sized. This sequence joins TRBV4-1 and TRBJ2-4; TCRdb selects TRBD2, and the lack of DNA leaves this call unchecked. The CDR3 runs to 16 residues. CDR1 is MGHRA, CDR2 YSYEKL, per germline. CDR3 sequence reads: CASSQANLRAKNIQYF.

The rearrangement joins TRBV29-1 to TRBJ1-2; checking the TCRdb D call of TRBD1 is not possible without DNA. CDR1 SQVTM and CDR2 ANQGSEA come from the germline V gene. This CDR3 has 16 amino acids. Here the CDR3 reads CSVEERANRDDYGYTF. Using reference TRBV29-1 and TRBJ1-2 for the parts outside the CDR3, the full variable domain is SAVISQKPSRDICQRGTSLTIQCQVDSQVTMMFWYRQQPGQSLTLIATANQGSEATYESGFVIDKFPISRPNLTFSTLTVSNMSPEDSSIYLCSVEERANRDDYGYTFGSGTRLTVV.

This sequence joins TRBV6-5 and TRBJ1-5; the TCRdb D gene call, TRBD1, has no DNA to confirm it. Germline V gene lookup returns CDR1 MNHEY and CDR2 SVGAGI. The CDR3 loop spans 13 amino acids. The CDR3 loop is CASSIHRGQPQHF.

The chain recombines TRBV30 with TRBJ2-1; TCRdb proposes TRBD2, but this gene call is untestable without DNA. In germline, CDR1 is GTSNPN, CDR2 SVGIG (reference sequence). This CDR3 has 16 amino acids. CDR3 residues: CAWSVQEREYYNEQFF.

The chain combines TRBV6-6 with TRBJ2-2; TCRdb designates TRBD2, a call that cannot be tested without DNA. The length of the CDR3 is 17 residues. The germline V gene has CDR1 MNHNY and CDR2 SVGAGI (reference sequence). CDR3: CASISGGAGGQTGELFF.

V gene TRBV9 combines with J gene TRBJ1-1. Germline CDR1 is SGDLS and CDR2 is YYNGEE. The CDR3 consists of 15 residues. CDR3 sequence reads: CASSVDSGLDAEAFF.

The rearrangement uses TRBV20-1 and TRBJ2-3; TCRdb's D call of TRBD2 is untestable without DNA. Germline V gene sequence: CDR1 DFQATT, CDR2 SNEGSKA (reference sequence). CDR3 length: 16 amino acids. CDR3: CSARELLAGDSDTQYF.

This sequence joins TRBV27 and TRBJ1-2. The CDR3 is 17 residues long. Germline CDR1 reads MNHEY; CDR2 reads SMNVEV (reference sequence). CDR3 amino acids: CASSLSGFWGFLSGYTF.